This T cell receptor beta chain emerged from a study of PD-1 blockade in classical Hodgkin lymphoma. Relapse was seen in all patients after autologous stem cell transplantation, and brentuximab vedotin exposure was variable. Germline V gene sequence: CDR1 LNHDA, CDR2 SQIVND (reference sequence). The CDR3 is 14 amino acids. Trimming took off 5 bases at V and 0 bases at J, with 8 bases between the two ends. Generated by immunoSEQ multiplex PCR, the TCRdb table keeps only in-frame clones and is missing some. The sample lists about 75,000 clones, 85% to 95% occurring once. The origin of this receptor is a human donor with classical Hodgkin lymphoma. The rearrangement joins TRBV19 to TRBJ1-3; D gene unclear. The sample in question was peripheral blood mononuclear cells (PBMCs), obtained at baseline. The CDR3 spells CASSWAVSGNTIYF. As DNA, the CDR3 is TGTGCCAGTAGTTGGGCAGTCTCTGGAAACACCATATATTTT.